Following are 23 T cell receptor beta chains from one sample sequenced in a study of OX40 agonist ivuxolimab in advanced cancers. Profiled with immunoSEQ multiplex PCR; TCRdb holds only in-frame clones, not every one. The data show over 35,000 clones, with 89% seen just once and under 0.7% held by the top ten. The sample was CD4+ or CD8+ T cells sorted from blood, taken in a trial of the OX40 agonist ivuxolimab. Every receptor here comes from an adult with an advanced solid tumor such as melanoma, head and neck, liver or kidney cancer.

The chain couples TRBV11-3 to TRBJ2-5, with a possible D match to TRBD1 (5 bases). The ends were cut back, 3 bases at V and 3 bases at J, with 11 bases in the middle. Germline V gene data show CDR1 as SGHNT and CDR2 as YENEEA. The CDR3 is 14 amino acids. In DNA form, the CDR3 reads TGTGCCAGCAGCTTCGGACAAAAGGAAGAGACCCAGTACTTC. Protein product: CASSFGQKEETQYF.

The gene calls are TRBV5-1 and TRBJ1-3; no clear D gene. This CDR3 comprises 14 residues. Trimming took off 0 bases at V and 3 bases at J, with 7 bases between the two ends. The germline CDR1 and CDR2 sequences are SGHRS and YFSETQ. The DNA of the CDR3 is TGCGCCAGCAGCTTGGACTCTTTTGGAAACACCATATATTTT. It translates to CASSLDSFGNTIYF.

The genes are TRBV5-4 and TRBJ1-2; tentatively, D is TRBD1 (6 bases). Trimming shortened V by 4 bases and J by 8 bases, and 18 bases separated the two germline ends. The CDR3 is made up of 14 amino acids. Germline CDR1 SGHNT, CDR2 YYREEE (reference sequence). The CDR3: CASSGPGGQRGYTF. The CDR3 nucleotides read TGTGCCAGCAGCGGACCGGGGGGCCAAAGGGGCTACACCTTC.

The V and J genes are TRBV7-2 and TRBJ1-1; tentative D call: TRBD1 (5 bases). Germline assignment: CDR1 SGHTA and CDR2 FQGNSA. The CDR3 has 13 residues. The V and J ends lost 7 bases and 0 bases respectively, with 9 bases between them. CDR3 sequence (DNA): TGTGCCAGCACTCGACAGATGAACACTGAAGCTTTCTTT. Translated, it gives CASTRQMNTEAFF.

The rearrangement links TRBV5-1 to TRBJ1-2; the match to TRBD1 covers 9 bases. The V and J ends lost 4 bases and 7 bases, in that order; junction bases with no gene match: 8. The CDR3 is 14 residues long. Germline-derived CDR1 and CDR2 are SGHRS and YFSETQ. CDR3 sequence reads: CASSPGTGLVGYTF. Here the CDR3 DNA reads TGCGCCAGCAGCCCCGGGACAGGGTTGGTTGGCTACACCTTC.

This sequence joins TRBV7-9 and TRBJ1-2; D is undetermined. Germline V gene lookup returns CDR1 SEHNR and CDR2 FQNEAQ (reference sequence). The V end was cut by 1 base, the J end by 4 bases, with 10 bases between. The CDR3 has 14 residues. CDR3 region: CASSLGEGPYGYTF. CDR3 in DNA: TGTGCCAGCAGCTTAGGAGAGGGCCCCTATGGCTACACCTTC.

In this sample, this clone turned up a few times. The chain links TRBV18 to TRBJ1-4, with a possible D match to TRBD1 (5 bases). V dropped 2 bases and J dropped 5 bases, with 12 bases sitting between them. Germline CDR1 KGHSH, CDR2 LQKENI. The CDR3 has 15 residues. CDR3 sequence (DNA): TGTGCCAGCTCACCAACGGGACTGCCGAATGAAAAACTGTTTTTT. This codes for CASSPTGLPNEKLFF.

V and J are TRBV29-1 and TRBJ2-3; TRBD1 is a possible D gene (6 bases). This CDR3 is 13 amino acids long. In germline, CDR1 is SQVTM, CDR2 ANQGSEA. Trimming removed 3 bases at V and 1 base at J, with 8 bases between. CDR3 coding DNA: TGCAGCGTTGATGAGGGGGGCACAGATACGCAGTATTTT. Protein product: CSVDEGGTDTQYF.

This chain uses TRBV7-2 with TRBJ2-2, with 13 bases that match TRBD2. This CDR3 is built from 15 residues. Germline CDR1 is SGHTA and CDR2 is FQGNSA. Germline trimming cut 2 bases from V and 6 bases from J; bases unmatched to any gene: 0. CDR3 coding DNA: TGTGCCAGCAGCTTAACTAGCGGGGGGGCCGGGGAGCTGTTTTTT. It specifies CASSLTSGGAGELFF.

The V call is TRBV11-3, the J call TRBJ1-6, with no clear D. Trimming took off 2 bases at V and 7 bases at J, with 9 bases between the two ends. Germline CDR1 SGHNT, CDR2 YENEEA. There are 14 residues in the CDR3. CDR3 residues: CASSLLGINSPLHF. Here the CDR3 DNA reads TGTGCCAGCAGCTTACTCGGGATAAATTCACCCCTCCACTTT.

The chain is built from TRBV6-1 and TRBJ1-2, with a tentative D call TRBD1 (5 bases). Trimming left V 2 bases short and J 5 bases short, with 9 bases between. Germline CDR1 and CDR2: MNHNS and SASEGT. This CDR3 contains 13 residues. The CDR3 DNA sequence: TGTGCCAGCAGTGAACGGGGCCGATATGGCTACACCTTC. Encoded protein: CASSERGRYGYTF.

The rearrangement uses TRBV21-1 and TRBJ2-7. TRBV21-1 is described as a pseudogene. This CDR3 has 15 residues. DNA for the CDR3: TGTGCCAGCAGCAAAGTTATAATACCTCCCTACGAGCAGTACTTC. It encodes CASSKVIIPPYEQYF.

The sample holds a few counts of this clone. The chain carries TRBV11-1 and TRBJ2-5; 11 bases are a match to TRBD1. The CDR3 extends over 17 amino acids. The V gene end was trimmed by 0 bases and the J gene end by 0 bases; junction bases not matched to a gene: 3. CDR1 is SGHAT and CDR2 is FQDESV in the germline V gene (reference sequence). CDR3 loop: CASSLARGQGDQETQYF. Written as DNA, the CDR3 is TGTGCCAGCAGCTTAGCGCGGGGACAGGGGGACCAAGAGACCCAGTACTTC.

The rearrangement uses TRBV11-3 and TRBJ2-5, with 10 bases lining up with TRBD1. The V segment lost 6 bases and the J segment 3 bases; nucleotides outside the gene matches: 4. CDR1 is SGHNT and CDR2 is YENEEA in the germline V gene. This CDR3 has 14 amino acids. The CDR3 sequence: CASSSGTGEETQYF. CDR3 in DNA: TGTGCCAGCAGTTCCGGGACAGGGGAAGAGACCCAGTACTTC.

The V call is TRBV2, the J call TRBJ1-5; 11 bases match TRBD1. The CDR3 has 17 residues. CDR1 is SNHLY, CDR2 FYNNEI, per germline. The trim removed 4 bases at V and 2 bases at J, leaving 7 bases unmatched. The CDR3 region has the DNA TGTGCCAGCAGTGTGCCGGGACAGGGGGAAGGCAATCAGCCCCAGCATTTT. It yields the protein CASSVPGQGEGNQPQHF. Drawing the rest from reference TRBV2 and TRBJ1-5, the complete variable domain is EPEVTQTPSHQVTQMGQEVILRCVPISNHLYFYWYRQILGQKVEFLVSFYNNEISEKSEIFDDQFSVERPDGSNFTLKIRSTKLEDSAMYFCASSVPGQGEGNQPQHFGDGTRLSIL.

The chain uses TRBV27 and TRBJ2-5; D perhaps matches TRBD2 (5 bases). This CDR3 contains 14 residues. V was trimmed by 3 bases and J by 2 bases, leaving 10 bases between them. Looked up from germline, CDR1 is MNHEY and CDR2 is SMNVEV (reference sequence). The CDR3 here is CASSLKSGQETQYF. DNA for the CDR3: TGTGCCAGCAGTTTGAAAAGCGGTCAAGAGACCCAGTACTTC.

This sequence joins TRBV19 and TRBJ1-5; D ambiguous. The CDR3 has 14 amino acids. The germline CDR1 and CDR2 sequences are LNHDA and SQIVND (reference sequence). V dropped 3 bases and J dropped 5 bases, with 11 bases sitting between them. CDR3 loop: CASSINADYQPQHF. Here the CDR3 DNA reads TGTGCCAGTAGTATCAACGCGGATTATCAGCCCCAGCATTTT.

This clone occurred a few times. This chain uses TRBV7-2 with TRBJ1-6; D gene uncertain. The CDR3 covers 15 residues. Per germline, CDR1 SGHTA and CDR2 FQGNSA. Trimming took 6 bases from V and 6 from J, leaving 15 bases between them. Here the CDR3 reads CASRLLPAPNSPLHF. The CDR3 bases are TGTGCCAGCAGGCTGTTACCCGCCCCTAATTCACCCCTCCACTTT. Full variable domain (missing parts from reference TRBV7-2 and TRBJ1-6): GAGVSQSPSNKVTEKGKDVELRCDPISGHTALYWYRQSLGQGLEFLIYFQGNSAPDKSGLPSDRFSAERTGGSVSTLTIQRTQQEDSAVYLCASRLLPAPNSPLHFGNGTRLTVT.

V gene TRBV7-2 combines with J gene TRBJ1-2; D gene unclear. V gave up 1 base and J gave up 1 base, with 7 bases separating them. CDR3 length: 14 residues. Germline V gives CDR1 SGHTA, CDR2 FQGNSA. The CDR3 protein is CASSLGRNNYGYTF. DNA of the CDR3: TGTGCCAGCAGCTTAGGACGGAATAACTATGGCTACACCTTC.

This chain joins TRBV28 and TRBJ1-3; 9 nucleotides line up with TRBD1. Trimming took 2 bases from V and 0 from J; bases not matched to a gene: 2. The CDR3 totals 16 residues. The germline CDR1 and CDR2 sequences are MDHEN and SYDVKM. CDR3 nucleotides: TGTGCCAGCAGTTTACGGGGACAGGGCTCTGGAAACACCATATATTTT. Its protein is CASSLRGQGSGNTIYF.

In its sample, this clone was seen once. This chain uses TRBV2 with TRBJ1-3, with 11 nucleotides matching TRBD1. Germline V lookup: CDR1 SNHLY, CDR2 FYNNEI. There are 13 residues in the CDR3. J gave up 7 bases and V 6 bases, and 2 bases lay outside the gene matches. In DNA, the CDR3 is TGTGCCAGCAGAGGGGACAGGGGGAACACCATATATTTT. It specifies CASRGDRGNTIYF.

The CDR3 reads CASSAGAGGPRLQETQYF. DNA of the CDR3: TGTGCCAGCAGCGCGGGGGCAGGGGGGCCCCGTCTCCAAGAGACCCAGTACTTC. V usage is TRBV9 and J usage is TRBJ2-5, with a weak D call TRBD1 (7 bases). The CDR3 length is 18 residues. Deletions cut 3 bases from V and 1 base from J, with 22 bases between. Germline CDR1 is SGDLS and CDR2 is YYNGEE.

The sample holds one count of this clone. The chain recombines TRBV9 with TRBJ2-5; the D gene is possibly TRBD2 (6 bases). V lost 5 bases to trimming and J lost 4 bases, with 21 bases between them. This CDR3 is built from 16 residues. In germline, CDR1 is SGDLS, CDR2 YYNGEE. CDR3 in amino acids: CASSWGGHQKGETQYF. CDR3 in DNA: TGTGCCAGCAGTTGGGGAGGACACCAGAAAGGAGAGACCCAGTACTTC.